This TCR beta chain originates from a study of type 1 regulatory T cells (dated by TCRdb to the early 2020s). For context, the study as a whole: The study characterized an in vitro protocol that generated a Tr1-enriched, alloantigen-specific CD4 T cell product named T-allo10. T-allo10 was under clinical evaluation in patients with hematological malignancies receiving allogeneic hematopoietic stem cell transplantation. What the study reported, not specific to this receptor: Tr1 cells showed a more restricted TCR repertoire than non-Tr1 cells, which the study interpreted as alloantigen-induced clonal expansion.

The instrument given in TCRdb is Illumina MiSeq. TCRdb ran its own pipeline on the public reads, namely fastp trimming at Q25 and MiXCR clone calling, and kept in-frame beta chains. Rows are combined by CDR3 protein, so each entry shows the most common genes and DNA. The sample has 40,000 to 50,000 distinct CDR3 sequences on record, 12% of them singletons. The top ten constitute approximately 8% of the sample. Including the terminal cysteine and phenylalanine, the CDR3 comprises 17 residues. This entry keeps only the CDR3 DNA: 51 bases, framed from base 1. V and J are trimmed by 3 bases and 2 bases, and the gene matches miss 5 bases of the junction. In this sample, this clonotype turned up a few times. Its antigen remains undetermined. No much larger clone is present one base from it, and per-base qualities are unavailable.

This sequence uses TRBV12-3 or TRBV12-4 and TRBJ2-3, with 13 bases matching TRBD2. Sequences were obtained from cultured non-Tr1 T cells, either the whole culture or a sorted T cell fraction (not recorded which). Reading the label with the study, this specimen's cell subset or site is: non-Tr1 population from the T-allo10 product. The receptor's source is a human donor in good health. The DNA sequence follows: TGTGCCAGCAGTTTGGCCGGGACTAGCGGGAACACAGATACGCAGTATTTT. Protein translation: CASSLAGTSGNTDTQYF.